The clone carrying this T cell receptor (beta chain) was detected many times. These data originate in a study of CD8 T cells in ankylosing spondylitis. Each CDR3 protein gets one entry after TCRdb re-called the 5' RACE reads with MiXCR. Of around 130,000 distinct CDR3 sequences in the sample, 7% were seen once. The sequence was obtained from a male donor with ankylosing spondylitis or in good health (not recorded which). The sequencing sample was made of blood, either unsorted or a sorted T cell fraction (not recorded which).

The CDR3 region is CASSPSVGYGNYGYTF. CDR3 nucleotides: TGTGCCAGCAGTCCCTCGGTCGGGTATGGTAACTATGGCTACACCTTC. The chain is built from TRBV12-3 or TRBV12-4 and TRBJ1-2; D gene ambiguous. With 5 bases removed from V and 1 base from J, the gap between germline ends came to 17 bases. This CDR3 is built from 16 residues.